This T cell receptor (beta chain) was retrieved from a study of persistence of HIV-infected CD4 T cells. The V gene lost 0 bases and the J gene lost 4 bases, with 7 bases spanning the gap. Per the germline V gene, CDR1 is SGHRS and CDR2 is YFSETQ. The CDR3 is made up of 13 amino acids. The stimulus was an HIV-1 Gag 15-mer peptide pool, 0.95 to 1 ug/peptide/mL. CD40L/CD69 double-negative CD45RO-high memory CD4+ T cells were collected. General study findings and limits: TCRbeta richness was lower in CMV- and Gag-responding cells than in anti-CD3/anti-CD28-responding cells. Bulk TCR data could not be restricted to HIV-1-infected CMV-responding cells.

In the case of this clone: The target antigen is unknown. Other DNA sequences of this sample code for an identical CDR3.

This was the immunoSEQ version 4 assay in survey mode. Measured with immunoSEQ multiplex PCR; TCRdb has only the in-frame clones, and not every one. The profile shows tens of thousands of clones, 65% to 90% of them singletons. This TCR was recovered from an adult woman with HIV who was CMV-seropositive. The sequenced sample was CD4+ T cells sorted from PBMCs after approximately 19-hour stimulation, obtained from a patient who received antiretroviral therapy. The chain has TRBV5-1 and TRBJ1-1, with no clear D. In DNA form, the CDR3 reads TGCGCCAGCAGCTTGGAGGGATCCACTGAAGCTTTCTTT. It translates to CASSLEGSTEAFF.